A single sample gave rise to the 29 T cell receptor beta chains below, sequenced in a study. Via MiXCR, TCRdb re-called the RT-PCR reads, giving one row per CDR3 protein. The sample lists approximately 720,000 distinct CDR3 sequences, around 14% seen once, with 3.6% in the top ten. The sample taken for sequencing was memory CD4+ T cells from blood. The receptors were sampled from a female donor in good health, serving as a healthy control.

This clonotype was seen more than once but under ten times. The rearrangement joins TRBV7-9 to TRBJ2-7, with TRBD2 matching over 7 bases. The CDR3 is 14 residues long. Germline V CDR1 and CDR2: SEHNR, FQNEAQ (reference sequence). The junction had 1 base not matched to a gene; V was cut back by 2 bases and J by 0 bases. CDR3 bases: TGTGCCAGCAGCTTACGGGACTACTCCTACGAGCAGTACTTC. Translated: CASSLRDYSYEQYF. The variable domain in full, completed from reference TRBV7-9 and TRBJ2-7, reads DTGVSQNPRHKITKRGQNVTFRCDPISEHNRLYWYRQTLGQGPEFLTYFQNEAQLEKSRLLSDRFSAERPKGSFSTLEIQRTEQGDSAMYLCASSLRDYSYEQYFGPGTRLTVT.

The sample holds many counts of this clonotype. The CDR3 loop is CASSLKWSMNTEAFF. The CDR3 DNA reads as TGTGCCAGCAGCTTAAAGTGGAGCATGAACACTGAAGCTTTCTTT. The J gene is TRBJ1-1, the V gene TRBV5-4, with D unresolved. CDR3 size: 15 residues. From germline, CDR1 is SGHNT and CDR2 YYREEE (reference sequence). The germline V and J ends were trimmed by 2 bases and 0 bases, with 11 bases remaining between them.

This clonotype was counted only a few times. V and J are TRBV4-3 and TRBJ2-1; TRBD2 aligns across 9 bases. This CDR3 comprises 15 residues. Germline loops: CDR1 LGHNA, CDR2 YSLEER. V shed 2 bases, J shed 3 bases, and the junction held 2 bases outside the gene matches. The CDR3 DNA is TGCGCCAGCAGCCAATCTAGCGGGATCTACAATGAGCAGTTCTTC. Amino acid sequence: CASSQSSGIYNEQFF.

This rearrangement joins TRBV12-3 or TRBV12-4 to TRBJ1-2; unclear D gene. The V end lost 3 bases, the J end lost 8 bases, and 7 bases lay between the germline ends. This CDR3 has 11 residues. CDR3 protein: CASSFRAGYTF. The CDR3 coding sequence is TGTGCCAGCAGTTTTAGGGCGGGCTACACCTTC.

This clonotype occurred a few times. This sequence joins TRBV7-2 and TRBJ2-1, with 8 bases aligning to TRBD2. The germline V gene has CDR1 SGHTA and CDR2 FQGNSA. The V gene end was trimmed by 6 bases and the J gene end by 8 bases; junction bases not matched to a gene: 15. The CDR3 sequence is 16 residues long. The CDR3 DNA is TGTGCCAGCAGGGGACTGGCGGGAGGACCCTGGGATGAGCAGTTCTTC. Translation gives CASRGLAGGPWDEQFF.

The CDR3 DNA reads TGCGCCAGCAGCCCCGGAAAGGGCAACCCCATGGGTACGCAGTATTTT. Translation gives CASSPGKGNPMGTQYF. The chain is built from TRBV5-1 and TRBJ2-3; D uncertain. Germline CDR1 is SGHRS and CDR2 is YFSETQ. The V end lost 4 bases, the J end lost 8 bases, and 23 bases lay between the germline ends. The CDR3 runs to 16 residues.

This chain uses TRBV6-6 with TRBJ1-5; no reliable D call. The CDR3 totals 15 residues. With 0 bases removed from V and 5 bases from J, the gap between germline ends came to 11 bases. Per germline, CDR1 MNHNY and CDR2 SVGAGI (reference sequence). The CDR3 sequence is CASSYSIPGHQPQHF. The CDR3 nucleotides are TGTGCCAGCAGTTACTCGATTCCGGGTCATCAGCCCCAGCATTTT.

In this sample, this clonotype turned up a few times. The V call is TRBV6-2 or TRBV6-3, the J call TRBJ1-5; D might be TRBD1 (6 bases). This CDR3 spans 15 amino acids. Germline assignment: CDR1 MNHEY and CDR2 SVGEGT. Trimming removed 2 bases from V and 2 bases from J, with 10 bases in between. In DNA form, the CDR3 reads TGTGCCAGCAGTTACCCGGAGGGGGGCAATCAGCCCCAGCATTTT. Its protein is CASSYPEGGNQPQHF.

The chain combines TRBV20-1 with TRBJ1-5; TRBD1 agrees at 7 bases. Germline CDR1 reads DFQATT; CDR2 reads SNEGSKA (reference sequence). J gave up 0 bases and V 6 bases, and 5 bases lay outside the gene matches. The length of the CDR3 is 14 residues. This CDR3 reads CSARDSFSNQPQHF. CDR3 nucleotide sequence: TGCAGTGCCCGGGACAGTTTTAGCAATCAGCCCCAGCATTTT.

The chain couples TRBV6-2 or TRBV6-3 to TRBJ2-1; 12 positions agree with TRBD2. Germline values: CDR1 MNHEY, CDR2 SVGEGT. Germline trimming cut 4 bases from V and 10 bases from J; bases unmatched to any gene: 8. The CDR3 has 15 residues. In DNA, the CDR3 is TGTGCCAGCAGTTTTTTCCGGCTAGCGGGAGGGGAGCAGTTCTTC. Its protein is CASSFFRLAGGEQFF.

Many counts were recorded for this clonotype. The rearrangement links TRBV20-1 to TRBJ2-7, with D possibly TRBD1 on 7 matching bases. V was trimmed by 0 bases and J by 6 bases, leaving 12 bases between them. Germline V gene lookup returns CDR1 DFQATT and CDR2 SNEGSKA (reference sequence). The CDR3 has 13 residues. As DNA, the CDR3 is TGCAGTGCTAGAGACAGGGGGAGGATCGAGCAGTACTTC. Encoded protein: CSARDRGRIEQYF.

This clonotype was counted at least ten times. The CDR3 loop reads CASSAQRRGGETQYF. The CDR3 DNA reads as TGCGCCAGCAGCGCCCAACGGCGGGGCGGGGAGACCCAGTACTTC. The chain joins TRBV5-1 to TRBJ2-5, with D perhaps TRBD2 (6 bases). The germline gives CDR1 SGHRS, CDR2 YFSETQ. V gave up 4 bases and J gave up 5 bases, with 18 bases separating them. CDR3 length: 15 amino acids.

The CDR3 protein is CASSDQSTNYGYTF. The CDR3 DNA follows: TGTGCCAGTTCAGATCAATCCACTAACTATGGCTACACCTTC. This chain links TRBV28 with TRBJ1-2; D remains unclear. Germline V gene lookup returns CDR1 MDHEN and CDR2 SYDVKM. CDR3 length equals 14 residues. V gave up 9 bases and J gave up 0 bases, with 14 bases separating them.

This clonotype was recorded at least ten times. The genes are TRBV20-1 and TRBJ2-5, with a possible D match to TRBD2 (6 bases). The germline V gene has CDR1 DFQATT and CDR2 SNEGSKA (reference sequence). The CDR3 loop spans 13 amino acids. V was clipped by 5 bases and J by 1 base, with 11 bases between them. This CDR3 is CSAGKRAQETQYF. Written as DNA, the CDR3 is TGCAGTGCTGGGAAGCGGGCCCAAGAGACCCAGTACTTC.

Concerning this clonotype: Since a much larger clone is just one base distant, this may be a read error. V and J are TRBV4-3 and TRBJ1-6; D ambiguous. This CDR3 contains 14 residues. Germline V CDR1 and CDR2: LGHNA, YSLEER. V lost 4 bases and J lost 12, with 16 bases in between. Here the CDR3 DNA reads TGCGCCAGCAGCCTCCACGGGAAGGATTTACCCCTCCACTTT. This sequence encodes CASSLHGKDLPLHF.

This clonotype was observed many times. The V gene is TRBV7-2, the J gene TRBJ2-3, with D possibly matching TRBD2 (5 bases). V was clipped by 1 base and J by 4 bases, with 12 bases between them. CDR1 is SGHTA, CDR2 FQGNSA, per germline. The CDR3 loop spans 15 amino acids. The CDR3 bases are TGTGCCAGCAGCTTAGGACTAAAGGCGGCAGATACGCAGTATTTT. Protein sequence: CASSLGLKAADTQYF.

This clonotype was found many times. This chain connects TRBV6-5 to TRBJ1-2, with a tentative D call TRBD1 (5 bases). The CDR3 has 13 amino acids. CDR1 and CDR2 (germline): MNHEY, SVGAGI. With 7 bases removed from V and 8 bases from J, the gap between germline ends came to 17 bases. The CDR3 nucleotides read TGTGCCAGCATGCAATCGGGGGTAGGAGGCTACACCTTC. It yields the protein CASMQSGVGGYTF.

Ten or more counts support this clonotype. This CDR3 reads CASGQRSGDNEQFF. The CDR3 nucleotides are TGTGCCAGCGGCCAAAGGTCAGGGGACAATGAGCAGTTCTTC. V usage is TRBV11-2 and J usage is TRBJ2-1; weak D call: TRBD1 (6 bases). Per germline, CDR1 SGHAT and CDR2 FQNNGV. The CDR3 runs 14 residues. Trimming pared 8 bases from V and 5 bases from J, leaving 16 bases between.

This clonotype was seen more than once but under ten times. The chain employs TRBV5-1 and TRBJ2-7; TRBD1 agrees at 10 bases. V was pared by 7 bases and J by 5 bases, with 9 bases of the junction left unmatched. The CDR3 runs 14 residues. Germline CDR1 reads SGHRS; CDR2 reads YFSETQ. CDR3 sequence: CASSEGQGPHEQYF. Written as DNA, the CDR3 is TGCGCCAGCTCGGAGGGACAGGGGCCGCACGAGCAGTACTTC.

The V call is TRBV12-3 or TRBV12-4, the J call TRBJ1-1; tentatively, D is TRBD1 (5 bases). The CDR3 has 15 residues. Trimming left V 5 bases short and J 10 bases short, with 23 bases between. CDR3 sequence: CASSLEGLYPTGAFF. The CDR3 DNA reads as TGTGCCAGCAGTCTCGAGGGACTTTACCCCACCGGAGCTTTCTTT.

The chain links TRBV6-6 to TRBJ1-1; D remains ambiguous. Per germline, CDR1 MNHNY and CDR2 SVGAGI (reference sequence). The CDR3 extends over 13 amino acids. V dropped 5 bases and J dropped 4 bases, with 11 bases sitting between them. The CDR3 DNA follows: TGTGCCAGCAGTAACCCGGGAAGCACTGAAGCTTTCTTT. Translated, it gives CASSNPGSTEAFF.

This sequence joins TRBV7-2 and TRBJ2-1; TRBD2 aligns across 10 bases. Per the germline V gene, CDR1 is SGHTA and CDR2 is FQGNSA. This CDR3 has 16 amino acids. Unmatched junction bases numbered 12, after V lost 6 bases and J lost 7 bases. The CDR3 region has the DNA TGTGCCAGCAGTCAAGGTAGCCTAGCGGGAGTGAATGAGCAGTTCTTC. Its protein is CASSQGSLAGVNEQFF.

A single count supports this clonotype. V gene TRBV6-2 or TRBV6-3 combines with J gene TRBJ2-1; TRBD2 matches at 14 bases. J gave up 4 bases and V 6 bases, and 8 bases lay outside the gene matches. Germline values: CDR1 MNHEY, CDR2 SVGEGT. There are 17 residues in the CDR3. The CDR3 nucleotides read TGTGCCAGCAGGCCCGTGACTAGCGGGAGGGGTTACAATGAGCAGTTCTTC. The encoded protein is CASRPVTSGRGYNEQFF.

The chain's CDR3 is CASSILAGAETQYF. In DNA form, the CDR3 reads TGTGCCAGCAGCATACTAGCGGGAGCTGAGACCCAGTACTTC. This chain links TRBV7-9 with TRBJ2-5, with 11 bases that match TRBD2. Per germline, CDR1 SEHNR and CDR2 FQNEAQ (reference sequence). V lost 5 bases and J lost 5; bases outside the gene matches: 4. The CDR3 covers 14 residues.

This clonotype was picked up a small number of times. The chain combines TRBV5-1 with TRBJ2-7, with D perhaps matching TRBD1 (6 bases). CDR3 length: 16 residues. Germline values: CDR1 SGHRS, CDR2 YFSETQ. V shed 0 bases and J shed 2 bases, with 15 bases lying between them. CDR3 sequence: CASSLAVGTTPYEQYF. The CDR3 nucleotides read TGCGCCAGCAGCTTGGCCGTGGGGACAACTCCCTACGAGCAGTACTTC.

This clonotype was detected ten times or more. The chain carries TRBV10-3 and TRBJ1-1; no reliable D call. Trimming stripped 2 bases from V and 2 bases from J, with 6 bases between. The CDR3 is 13 amino acids. The germline V gene has CDR1 ENHRY and CDR2 SYGVKD. CDR3 residues: CAISETANTEAFF. CDR3 sequence (DNA): TGTGCCATCAGTGAGACAGCTAACACTGAAGCTTTCTTT.

This clonotype was found many times. The chain couples TRBV6-1 to TRBJ1-1; D is unresolved. CDR3 size: 15 residues. Between the trimmed V and J ends, which lost 7 bases and 4 bases, there was a span of 19 bases. Germline V CDR1 and CDR2: MNHNS, SASEGT. The CDR3 DNA reads as TGTGCCAGCACTCAAGAGGAGGGTTGGAGCACTGAAGCTTTCTTT. Translated: CASTQEEGWSTEAFF.

The V gene is TRBV6-2 or TRBV6-3, the J gene TRBJ2-5; 9 bases map to TRBD2. The CDR3 spans 18 residues. Looked up from germline, CDR1 is MNHEY and CDR2 is SVGEGT. J lost 5 bases, V lost 6 bases, and 19 bases had no gene match. This CDR3 reads CASSRQPHVAGDVETQYF. The CDR3 DNA follows: TGTGCCAGCAGCCGCCAGCCCCACGTAGCGGGAGATGTGGAGACCCAGTACTTC.

Written as DNA, the CDR3 is TGCAGTGCTAGGGCAGACAGGGGCGGCAATCAGCCCCAGCATTTT. This sequence encodes CSARADRGGNQPQHF. The chain employs TRBV20-1 and TRBJ1-5, with TRBD1 matching 8 bases. The CDR3 has 15 amino acids. Germline values: CDR1 DFQATT, CDR2 SNEGSKA (reference sequence). J was trimmed by 2 bases and V by 3 bases; bases with no gene match: 6.